This T cell receptor (beta chain) was found in a study of cytomegalovirus exposure and HLA in healthy donors. Points from the study as a whole: Researchers counted over 150 TCR beta chains as cytomegalovirus-associated. Researchers reported from a later analysis that most CMV-associated TCR beta chains appeared HLA-restricted. Sequencing depth across donors, presence/absence analyses assumed, was roughly uniform.

Researchers ran the PCR with 60 Vbeta and 13 Jbeta primers. TCRdb's copy holds only in-frame clones and misses some; the assay was immunoSEQ multiplex PCR. The sample has about 160,000 clones; 82% are singletons. In regard to this clone: Its antigen remains unidentified.

This clonotype originated in a male donor in good health and CMV-seropositive. The sequencing input was PBMCs.

CDR3 residues: CASSSSRDRVKRETQYF. CDR3 DNA sequence: TGTGCCAGCAGTTCATCAAGGGACAGGGTGAAGAGAGAGACCCAGTACTTC. The V and J genes are TRBV28 and TRBJ2-5, with TRBD1 matching 9 bases. CDR1 and CDR2 (germline): MDHEN, SYDVKM. The CDR3 is 17 residues long. V shed 4 bases, J shed 4 bases, and the junction held 13 bases outside the gene matches.